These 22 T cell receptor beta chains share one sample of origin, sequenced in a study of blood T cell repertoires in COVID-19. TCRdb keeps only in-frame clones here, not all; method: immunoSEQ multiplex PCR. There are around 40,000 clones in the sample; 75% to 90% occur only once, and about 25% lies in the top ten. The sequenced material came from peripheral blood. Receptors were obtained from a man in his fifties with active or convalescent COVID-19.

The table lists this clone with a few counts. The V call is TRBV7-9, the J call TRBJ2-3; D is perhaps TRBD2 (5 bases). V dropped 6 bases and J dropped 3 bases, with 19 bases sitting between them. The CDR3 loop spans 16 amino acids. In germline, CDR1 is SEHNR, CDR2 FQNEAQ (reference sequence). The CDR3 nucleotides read TGTGCCAGCAGTCCTTCTCGGGGAGCGAAAACAGATACGCAGTATTTT. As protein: CASSPSRGAKTDTQYF.

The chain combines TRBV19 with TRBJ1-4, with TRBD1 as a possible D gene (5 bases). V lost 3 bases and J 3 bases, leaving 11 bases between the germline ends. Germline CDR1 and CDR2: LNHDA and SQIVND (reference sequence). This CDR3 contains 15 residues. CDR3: CASSISGSANEKLFF. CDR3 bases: TGTGCCAGTAGTATTTCAGGGTCGGCTAATGAAAAACTGTTTTTT. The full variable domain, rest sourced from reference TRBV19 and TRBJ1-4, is DGGITQSPKYLFRKEGQNVTLSCEQNLNHDAMYWYRQDPGQGLRLIYYSQIVNDFQKGDIAEGYSVSREKKESFPLTVTSAQKNPTAFYLCASSISGSANEKLFFGSGTQLSVL.

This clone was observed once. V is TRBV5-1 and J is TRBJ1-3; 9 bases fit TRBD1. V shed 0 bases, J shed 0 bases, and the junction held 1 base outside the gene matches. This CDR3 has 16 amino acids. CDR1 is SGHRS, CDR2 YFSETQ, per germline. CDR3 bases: TGCGCCAGCAGCTTGGGACAGGGGGTCTCTGGAAACACCATATATTTT. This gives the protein CASSLGQGVSGNTIYF.

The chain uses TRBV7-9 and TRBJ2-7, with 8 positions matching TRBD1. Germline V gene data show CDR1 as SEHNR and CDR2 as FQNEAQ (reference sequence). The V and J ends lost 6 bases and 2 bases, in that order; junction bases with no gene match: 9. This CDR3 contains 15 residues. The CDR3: CASRADRVAAYEQYF. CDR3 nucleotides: TGTGCCAGCAGGGCGGACAGGGTGGCCGCCTACGAGCAGTACTTC.

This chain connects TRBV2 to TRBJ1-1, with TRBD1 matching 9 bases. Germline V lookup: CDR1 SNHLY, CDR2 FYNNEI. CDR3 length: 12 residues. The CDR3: CAFEQGATEAFF. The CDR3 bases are TGTGCTTTTGAACAGGGGGCGACTGAAGCTTTCTTT.

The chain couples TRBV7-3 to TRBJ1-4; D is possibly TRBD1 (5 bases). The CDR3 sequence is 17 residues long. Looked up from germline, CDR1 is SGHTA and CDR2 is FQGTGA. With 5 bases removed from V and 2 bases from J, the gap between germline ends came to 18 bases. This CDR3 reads CASSPWDLEATNEKLFF. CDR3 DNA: TGTGCCAGCAGCCCGTGGGACTTGGAGGCGACTAATGAAAAACTGTTTTTT.

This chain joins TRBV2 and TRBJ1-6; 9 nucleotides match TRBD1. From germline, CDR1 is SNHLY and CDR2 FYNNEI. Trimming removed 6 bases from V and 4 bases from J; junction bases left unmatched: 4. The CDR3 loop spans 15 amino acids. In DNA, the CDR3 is TGTGCCAGCAGAGAGGGACAGGGTTATAATTCACCCCTCCACTTT. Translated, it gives CASREGQGYNSPLHF.

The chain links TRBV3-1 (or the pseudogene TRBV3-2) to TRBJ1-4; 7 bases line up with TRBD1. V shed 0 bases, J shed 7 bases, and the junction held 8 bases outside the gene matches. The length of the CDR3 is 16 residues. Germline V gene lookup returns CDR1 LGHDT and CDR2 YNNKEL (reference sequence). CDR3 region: CASSQEAFQGVEKLFF. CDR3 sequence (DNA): TGTGCCAGCAGCCAAGAGGCATTCCAGGGGGTTGAAAAACTGTTTTTT.

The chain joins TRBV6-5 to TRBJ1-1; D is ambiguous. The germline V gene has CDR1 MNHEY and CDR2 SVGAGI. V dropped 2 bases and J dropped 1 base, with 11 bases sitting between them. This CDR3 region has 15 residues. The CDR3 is CASSYGLGRNTEAFF. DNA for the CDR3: TGTGCCAGCAGTTACGGTCTTGGCAGGAACACTGAAGCTTTCTTT.

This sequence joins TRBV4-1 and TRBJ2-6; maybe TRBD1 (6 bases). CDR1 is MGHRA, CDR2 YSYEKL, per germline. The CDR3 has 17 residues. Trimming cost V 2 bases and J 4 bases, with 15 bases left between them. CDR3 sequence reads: CASSQPSQGTGANVLTF. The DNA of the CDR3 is TGCGCCAGCAGCCAACCTTCCCAGGGGACCGGGGCCAACGTCCTGACTTTC.

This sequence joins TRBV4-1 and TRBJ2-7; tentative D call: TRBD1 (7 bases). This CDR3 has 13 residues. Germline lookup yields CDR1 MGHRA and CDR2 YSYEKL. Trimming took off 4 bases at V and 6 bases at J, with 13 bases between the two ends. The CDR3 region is CASSPRRGREQYF. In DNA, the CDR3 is TGCGCCAGCAGCCCGAGGAGGGGGCGCGAGCAGTACTTC.

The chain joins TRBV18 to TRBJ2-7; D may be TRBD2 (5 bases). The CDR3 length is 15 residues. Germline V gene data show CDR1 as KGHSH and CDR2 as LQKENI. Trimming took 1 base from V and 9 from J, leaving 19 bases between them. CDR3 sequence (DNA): TGTGCCAGCTCACCACGGGAGACAAATATACGAGGGCAGTACTTC. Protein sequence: CASSPRETNIRGQYF.

The CDR3 bases are TGTGCCAGCAGCCCGGGACAGGGGACAGATACGCAGTATTTT. Translated: CASSPGQGTDTQYF. This chain connects TRBV5-5 to TRBJ2-3; 10 bases are a match to TRBD1. The junction had 2 bases not matched to a gene; V was cut back by 4 bases and J by 3 bases. This CDR3 is 14 amino acids long. Germline-derived CDR1 and CDR2 are SGHKS and YYEKEE (reference sequence).

CDR3 sequence: CASSSPGDEETQYF. The DNA of the CDR3 is TGTGCCAGCAGCTCTCCAGGGGACGAAGAGACCCAGTACTTC. The rearrangement links TRBV5-4 to TRBJ2-5; D might be TRBD1 (6 bases). V lost 3 bases and J lost 3, with 12 bases in between. From germline, CDR1 is SGHNT and CDR2 YYREEE (reference sequence). This CDR3 region has 14 residues.

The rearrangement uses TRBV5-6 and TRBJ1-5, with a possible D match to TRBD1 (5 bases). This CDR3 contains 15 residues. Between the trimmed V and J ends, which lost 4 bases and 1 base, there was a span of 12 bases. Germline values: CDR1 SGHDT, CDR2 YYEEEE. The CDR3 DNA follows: TGTGCCAGCAGCCTTGGGGGGTTGAGCAATCAGCCCCAGCATTTT. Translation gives CASSLGGLSNQPQHF.

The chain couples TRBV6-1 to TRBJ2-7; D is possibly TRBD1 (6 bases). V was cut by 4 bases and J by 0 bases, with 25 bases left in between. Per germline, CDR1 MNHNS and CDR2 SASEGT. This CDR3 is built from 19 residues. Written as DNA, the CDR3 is TGTGCCAGCAGTGGAGTTCTACGGATGTCAGGGGCTACCTCCTACGAGCAGTACTTC. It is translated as CASSGVLRMSGATSYEQYF.

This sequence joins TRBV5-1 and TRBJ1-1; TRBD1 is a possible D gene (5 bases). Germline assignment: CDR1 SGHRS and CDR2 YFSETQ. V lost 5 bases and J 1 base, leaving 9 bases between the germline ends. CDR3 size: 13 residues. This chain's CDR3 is CASSRDSNTEAFF. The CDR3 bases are TGCGCCAGCAGTCGGGACTCGAACACTGAAGCTTTCTTT.

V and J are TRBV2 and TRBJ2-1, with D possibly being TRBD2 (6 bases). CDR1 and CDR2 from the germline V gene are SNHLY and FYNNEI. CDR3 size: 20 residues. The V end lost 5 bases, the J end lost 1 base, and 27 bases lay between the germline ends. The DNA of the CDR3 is TGTGCCAGCAGTCGAGACCCAATGGGGATGTACGGGGGTTCCTACAATGAGCAGTTCTTC. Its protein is CASSRDPMGMYGGSYNEQFF. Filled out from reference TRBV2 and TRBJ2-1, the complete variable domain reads EPEVTQTPSHQVTQMGQEVILRCVPISNHLYFYWYRQILGQKVEFLVSFYNNEISEKSEIFDDQFSVERPDGSNFTLKIRSTKLEDSAMYFCASSRDPMGMYGGSYNEQFFGPGTRLTVL.

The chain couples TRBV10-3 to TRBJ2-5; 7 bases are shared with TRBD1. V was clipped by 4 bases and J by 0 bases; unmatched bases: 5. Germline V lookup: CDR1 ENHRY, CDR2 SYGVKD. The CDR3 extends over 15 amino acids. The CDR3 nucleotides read TGTGCCATCAGTGCCGCGACAGGGAACCAAGAGACCCAGTACTTC. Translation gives CAISAATGNQETQYF.

DNA for the CDR3: TGTGCCAGTAGTGGGGCGCGGAGGGGAGAGACCCAGTACTTC. Translating it yields CASSGARRGETQYF. The chain is built from TRBV19 and TRBJ2-5; D perhaps matches TRBD2 (6 bases). CDR3 length: 14 residues. CDR1 is LNHDA and CDR2 is SQIVND in the germline V gene (reference sequence). V shed 5 bases and J shed 4 bases, with 14 bases lying between them.

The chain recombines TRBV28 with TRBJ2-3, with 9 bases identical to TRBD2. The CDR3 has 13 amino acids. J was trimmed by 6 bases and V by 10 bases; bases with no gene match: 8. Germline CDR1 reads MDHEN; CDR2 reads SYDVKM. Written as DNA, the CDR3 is TGTGCCACCATAGCGGGAGAGCCGGATACGCAGTATTTT. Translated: CATIAGEPDTQYF.

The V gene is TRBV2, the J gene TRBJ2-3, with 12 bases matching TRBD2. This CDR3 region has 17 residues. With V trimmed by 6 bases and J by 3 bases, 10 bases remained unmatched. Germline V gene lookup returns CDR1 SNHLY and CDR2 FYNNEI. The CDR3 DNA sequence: TGTGCCAGCAGGCCACCACTAGCGGGAGGACGAACAGATACGCAGTATTTT. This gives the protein CASRPPLAGGRTDTQYF.